This T cell receptor beta chain is drawn from a study of CD8+ T cells in alopecia areata. This sample's treatment: oral pan-JAK inhibitor, 5-10 mg twice daily. Comments on this clone: What it recognizes is unknown.

Study results and caveats: When scalp samples are sequenced, resident alphabeta T cells of normal skin are also captured. Higher clonality was seen in lesional scalp than in normal scalp, especially in alopecia totalis/universalis. Scalp clonality, along with expanded CD8+ clones among the top 100, was significantly decreased by tofacitinib.

RNA was extracted and reverse transcribed into cDNA as the sequencing template. This table comes from immunoSEQ multiplex PCR, and its TCRdb copy is limited to in-frame clones, with some not included. The sample lists over 200,000 clones, about three fifths occurring once. Germline V CDR1 and CDR2: SNHLY, FYNNEI. V shed 4 bases and J 2 bases; nucleotides not matched to a gene: 2. The CDR3 runs 15 residues. The material sequenced was CD4+ T cells sorted from blood, taken at week 4, from a patient treated with tofacitinib. The receptor was isolated from a human donor with alopecia areata. The chain employs TRBV2 and TRBJ2-5; 12 nucleotides align to TRBD2. The CDR3 loop reads CASSGLAGVQETQYF. The CDR3, as DNA: TGTGCCAGCAGTGGACTAGCGGGGGTACAAGAGACCCAGTACTTC.